Following are 4 T cell receptor beta chains from one sample sequenced in a study of blood T cell repertoires in COVID-19. This table comes from immunoSEQ multiplex PCR, and its TCRdb copy is limited to in-frame clones, with some not included. The sample consists of about 58,000 clones, about 90% of them appearing once. Sequenced: peripheral blood. Receptors originate from a man aged 55 to 70 with active COVID-19.

The chain recombines TRBV6-5 with TRBJ2-3, with TRBD2 matching over 10 bases. The V gene end was trimmed by 5 bases and the J gene end by 10 bases; junction bases not matched to a gene: 6. Germline V gives CDR1 MNHEY, CDR2 SVGAGI. This CDR3 spans 13 amino acids. In DNA form, the CDR3 reads TGTGCCAGCAGTCCGAGAGCGGGAGGGGCGCAGTATTTT. Translation gives CASSPRAGGAQYF.

This sequence joins TRBV5-1 and TRBJ1-1, with 12 bases aligning to TRBD1. From germline, CDR1 is SGHRS and CDR2 YFSETQ. The CDR3 spans 17 residues. The J segment lost 4 bases and the V segment lost 6 bases, leaving 13 bases of the junction unmatched. For the CDR3, the DNA is TGCGCCAGCATCCTGAGACCGGGACAGGGGGCGCGCACTGAAGCTTTCTTT. It translates to CASILRPGQGARTEAFF.

V gene TRBV7-9 combines with J gene TRBJ1-2; possibly TRBD1 for D (6 bases). The V and J ends lost 3 bases and 2 bases respectively, with 10 bases between them. CDR3 length equals 14 residues. From germline, CDR1 is SEHNR and CDR2 FQNEAQ (reference sequence). DNA for the CDR3: TGTGCCAGCAGCTTCCAGGACAGCAACTATGGCTACACCTTC. Protein product: CASSFQDSNYGYTF.

This chain uses TRBV6-2 or TRBV6-3 with TRBJ2-7; 8 bases fit TRBD2. The CDR3 totals 19 residues. J was trimmed by 4 bases and V by 0 bases; bases with no gene match: 17. In germline, CDR1 is MNHEY, CDR2 SVGEGT. The CDR3 is CASSYSLPSRAGGRYEQYF. In DNA, the CDR3 is TGTGCCAGCAGTTACTCTCTTCCCTCCAGGGCGGGGGGAAGATACGAGCAGTACTTC.